These 26 T cell receptor beta chains share one sample of origin, sequenced in a study of control samples from healthy donors and cancer patients. Sequenced by immunoSEQ multiplex PCR; TCRdb stores in-frame clones only, minus some. There are more than 65,000 clones in the sample; 83% occur only once, and less than 20% lies in the top ten. Sequenced sample: blood. These receptors were obtained from a man in his sixties in good health.

On this clone itself: The sample holds other DNA sequences that translate to the same CDR3. The chain joins TRBV7-9 to TRBJ2-1; 9 bases line up with TRBD2. V dropped 4 bases and J dropped 1; count of bases not matched to a gene: 5. The CDR3 covers 16 residues. Germline-derived CDR1 and CDR2 are SEHNR and FQNEAQ (reference sequence). CDR3 residues: CASSSGSGSSYNEQFF. CDR3 nucleotide sequence: TGTGCCAGCAGCTCAGGTAGCGGGAGTTCCTACAATGAGCAGTTCTTC.

This sequence joins TRBV5-5 and TRBJ2-2, with 7 bases matching TRBD2. V trimming: 3 bases; J trimming: 5 bases; junction bases outside the gene matches: 1. Per the germline V gene, CDR1 is SGHKS and CDR2 is YYEKEE (reference sequence). The length of the CDR3 is 13 residues. The CDR3 DNA reads as TGTGCCAGCAGCTGGCGGGAGACCGGGGAGCTGTTTTTT. Translated: CASSWRETGELFF.

The chain employs TRBV3-1 (or the pseudogene TRBV3-2) and TRBJ2-2; D is unclear. There are 16 residues in the CDR3. CDR1 LGHDT and CDR2 YNNKEL come from the germline V gene (reference sequence). V gave up 0 bases and J gave up 1 base, with 9 bases separating them. The chain's CDR3 is CASSQDRAWNTGELFF. DNA of the CDR3: TGTGCCAGCAGCCAAGATAGAGCTTGGAACACCGGGGAGCTGTTTTTT.

The V call is TRBV9, the J call TRBJ2-2, with 10 bases aligning to TRBD2. With V trimmed by 0 bases and J by 1 base, 0 bases remained unmatched. CDR3 size: 16 residues. In germline, CDR1 is SGDLS, CDR2 YYNGEE. The CDR3 is CASSVVAGGNTGELFF. In DNA form, the CDR3 reads TGTGCCAGCAGCGTAGTAGCGGGAGGGAACACCGGGGAGCTGTTTTTT.

This clone showed up just once. This CDR3 reads CASSPGLASSTDTQYF. The CDR3 nucleotides read TGTGCCAGCTCACCCGGACTAGCGTCTAGCACAGATACGCAGTATTTT. This sequence joins TRBV18 and TRBJ2-3, with 9 bases lining up with TRBD2. CDR1 is KGHSH, CDR2 LQKENI, per germline. The CDR3 has 16 amino acids. J lost 0 bases, V lost 3 bases, and 4 bases had no gene match. Together with reference TRBV18 and TRBJ2-3, the CDR3 gives the full variable domain: NAGVMQNPRHLVRRRGQEARLRCSPMKGHSHVYWYRQLPEEGLKFMVYLQKENIIDESGMPKERFSAEFPKEGPSILRIQQVVRGDSAAYFCASSPGLASSTDTQYFGPGTRLTVL.

The CDR3 coding sequence is TGTGCCAGCAGCCAAGATGGCACTCCCTACAATGAGCAGTTCTTC. Protein sequence: CASSQDGTPYNEQFF. The chain joins TRBV3-1 (or the pseudogene TRBV3-2) to TRBJ2-1, with D unresolved. The V gene lost 0 bases and the J gene lost 2 bases, with 8 bases spanning the gap. This CDR3 is 15 amino acids long. CDR1 and CDR2 from the germline V gene are LGHDT and YNNKEL (reference sequence).

The rearrangement links TRBV3-1 (or the pseudogene TRBV3-2) to TRBJ1-6; 8 nucleotides match TRBD1. Trimming at V came to 4 bases and at J to 3 bases, leaving 8 bases not matched to a gene. CDR3 length: 17 residues. Per the germline V gene, CDR1 is LGHDT and CDR2 is YNNKEL (reference sequence). In DNA, the CDR3 is TGTGCCAGCAGCCGAGAGGACAGGGTTCTCTATAATTCACCCCTCCACTTT. Encoded protein: CASSREDRVLYNSPLHF.

This chain links TRBV6-5 with TRBJ1-6; TRBD1 agrees at 7 bases. Germline V lookup: CDR1 MNHEY, CDR2 SVGAGI. This CDR3 has 16 residues. The J segment lost 7 bases and the V segment lost 0 bases, leaving 6 bases of the junction unmatched. The CDR3 nucleotides are TGTGCCAGCAGTTACTCAAACACAGGGGCCAATTCACCCCTCCACTTT. Translating it yields CASSYSNTGANSPLHF.

This clone was counted once. The V call is TRBV6-4, the J call TRBJ2-1, with 9 nucleotides matching TRBD2. Unmatched junction bases numbered 9, after V lost 6 bases and J lost 9 bases. From germline, CDR1 is MRHNA and CDR2 SNTAGT. The CDR3 has 14 residues. The CDR3 DNA is TGTGCCAGCAGCCCCGCGGGAGGGGTGAGTGAGCAGTTCTTC. It is translated as CASSPAGGVSEQFF.

The chain is built from TRBV7-2 and TRBJ2-7, with 8 bases identical to TRBD1. The V gene end was trimmed by 4 bases and the J gene end by 0 bases; junction bases not matched to a gene: 8. From germline, CDR1 is SGHTA and CDR2 FQGNSA. The CDR3 loop spans 16 amino acids. CDR3 bases: TGTGCCAGCAGCTCCCAAGGGACAGGCCTCTCCTACGAGCAGTACTTC. Its protein product is CASSSQGTGLSYEQYF.

V and J are TRBV29-1 and TRBJ2-5, with D perhaps TRBD1 (6 bases). The germline V gene has CDR1 SQVTM and CDR2 ANQGSEA. The CDR3 is made up of 17 amino acids. The V and J ends lost 4 bases and 1 base respectively, with 22 bases between them. This chain's CDR3 is CSVAPFASQGTQETQYF. Here the CDR3 DNA reads TGCAGCGTTGCTCCCTTTGCCTCCCAGGGGACCCAAGAGACCCAGTACTTC. Supplemented by reference TRBV29-1 and TRBJ2-5, the full variable domain reads SAVISQKPSRDICQRGTSLTIQCQVDSQVTMMFWYRQQPGQSLTLIATANQGSEATYESGFVIDKFPISRPNLTFSTLTVSNMSPEDSSIYLCSVAPFASQGTQETQYFGPGTRLLVL.

J is TRBJ1-5 and V is TRBV7-9; 7 bases fit TRBD1. With V trimmed by 5 bases and J by 7 bases, 11 bases remained unmatched. Germline CDR1 is SEHNR and CDR2 is FQNEAQ (reference sequence). This CDR3 is 15 amino acids long. In DNA, the CDR3 is TGTGCCAGCAGCGAAACGGGACAGTCTCACCAGCCCCAGCATTTT. Amino acids: CASSETGQSHQPQHF.

The CDR3 reads CASSKEKRESGNEQFF. The DNA of the CDR3 is TGTGCCAGCAGCAAAGAGAAGCGGGAAAGTGGCAATGAGCAGTTCTTC. The rearrangement joins TRBV21-1 to TRBJ2-1; the table's D call TRBD2 went unverified against the DNA. TRBV21-1 corresponds to a pseudogene. The CDR3 loop spans 16 amino acids.

The rearrangement joins TRBV9 to TRBJ2-7, with TRBD1 identical over 8 bases. Per the germline V gene, CDR1 is SGDLS and CDR2 is YYNGEE. V trimming: 4 bases; J trimming: 0 bases; junction bases outside the gene matches: 6. This CDR3 is built from 15 residues. The CDR3 here is CASSPGTGSSYEQYF. The CDR3, as DNA: TGTGCCAGCAGCCCCGGGACAGGTAGCTCCTACGAGCAGTACTTC. Variable domain in full (rest from reference TRBV9 and TRBJ2-7): DSGVTQTPKHLITATGQRVTLRCSPRSGDLSVYWYQQSLDQGLQFLIQYYNGEERAKGNILERFSAQQFPDLHSELNLSSLELGDSALYFCASSPGTGSSYEQYFGPGTRLTVT.

The V gene is TRBV29-1, the J gene TRBJ2-5, with D uncertain. Looked up from germline, CDR1 is SQVTM and CDR2 is ANQGSEA. Trimming pared 4 bases from V and 3 bases from J, leaving 18 bases between. The CDR3 spans 15 residues. This CDR3 is CSVGPHLRPEETQYF. Written as DNA, the CDR3 is TGCAGCGTTGGGCCCCACCTGAGACCCGAAGAGACCCAGTACTTC.

J is TRBJ1-5 and V is TRBV19; D remains ambiguous. Germline values: CDR1 LNHDA, CDR2 SQIVND (reference sequence). CDR3 length: 15 amino acids. The germline V and J ends were trimmed by 3 bases and 0 bases, with 9 bases remaining between them. The CDR3 reads CASSIAVSSNQPQHF. CDR3 in DNA: TGTGCCAGTAGTATTGCAGTGTCTAGCAATCAGCCCCAGCATTTT.

This clone was observed once. The rearrangement uses TRBV5-4 and TRBJ2-3, with TRBD2 matching over 8 bases. The V gene end was trimmed by 4 bases and the J gene end by 1 base; junction bases not matched to a gene: 2. Germline assignment: CDR1 SGHNT and CDR2 YYREEE (reference sequence). The CDR3 has 14 residues. CDR3 in amino acids: CASSTTSGTDTQYF. CDR3 bases: TGTGCCAGCAGCACGACTAGCGGCACAGATACGCAGTATTTT. Full variable domain (outside the CDR3, taken from reference TRBV5-4 and TRBJ2-3): ETGVTQSPTHLIKTRGQQVTLRCSSQSGHNTVSWYQQALGQGPQFIFQYYREEENGRGNFPPRFSGLQFPNYSSELNVNALELDDSALYLCASSTTSGTDTQYFGPGTRLTVL.

J is TRBJ1-1 and V is TRBV28; D not certain. The germline gives CDR1 MDHEN, CDR2 SYDVKM. With 3 bases removed from V and 0 bases from J, the gap between germline ends came to 8 bases. CDR3 length: 14 amino acids. The CDR3 here is CASSFAGMNTEAFF. CDR3 coding DNA: TGTGCCAGCAGTTTCGCGGGGATGAACACTGAAGCTTTCTTT.

The rearrangement links TRBV2 to TRBJ1-6, with D perhaps matching TRBD1 (6 bases). This CDR3 is 14 amino acids long. With 4 bases removed from V and 10 bases from J, the gap between germline ends came to 14 bases. CDR1 is SNHLY and CDR2 is FYNNEI in the germline V gene. CDR3 in amino acids: CASSASGEGSPLHF. In DNA form, the CDR3 reads TGTGCCAGCAGTGCTTCAGGGGAAGGATCACCCCTCCACTTT. The full variable domain, with the rest looked up from reference TRBV2 and TRBJ1-6, is EPEVTQTPSHQVTQMGQEVILRCVPISNHLYFYWYRQILGQKVEFLVSFYNNEISEKSEIFDDQFSVERPDGSNFTLKIRSTKLEDSAMYFCASSASGEGSPLHFGNGTRLTVT.

This sequence joins TRBV23-1 and TRBJ1-2; 7 bases map to TRBD1. TRBV23-1 carries the ORF label, with uncertain function. Trimming removed 3 bases from V and 4 bases from J; junction bases left unmatched: 11. The CDR3 consists of 16 residues. CDR3: CASSHSTGKLSYGYTF. The CDR3 DNA follows: TGCGCCAGCAGTCATTCGACAGGGAAGCTTTCCTATGGCTACACCTTC.

The chain joins TRBV5-1 to TRBJ1-5, with 8 bases matching TRBD1. CDR1 is SGHRS and CDR2 is YFSETQ in the germline V gene. The CDR3 runs to 15 residues. With V trimmed by 0 bases and J by 4 bases, 3 bases remained unmatched. The chain's CDR3 is CASSLDGQGNQPQHF. CDR3 sequence (DNA): TGCGCCAGCAGCTTGGATGGACAGGGAAATCAGCCCCAGCATTTT. Using reference TRBV5-1 and TRBJ1-5 for the parts outside the CDR3, the full variable domain is KAGVTQTPRYLIKTRGQQVTLSCSPISGHRSVSWYQQTPGQGLQFLFEYFSETQRNKGNFPGRFSGRQFSNSRSEMNVSTLELGDSALYLCASSLDGQGNQPQHFGDGTRLSIL.

J is TRBJ2-3 and V is TRBV9; 7 bases agree with TRBD2. The germline gives CDR1 SGDLS, CDR2 YYNGEE. With V trimmed by 6 bases and J by 2 bases, 9 bases remained unmatched. The CDR3 runs 15 residues. Here the CDR3 reads CASNRRGGVTDTQYF. CDR3 DNA sequence: TGTGCCAGCAACAGAAGGGGAGGGGTCACAGATACGCAGTATTTT. Variable domain in full (rest from reference TRBV9 and TRBJ2-3): DSGVTQTPKHLITATGQRVTLRCSPRSGDLSVYWYQQSLDQGLQFLIQYYNGEERAKGNILERFSAQQFPDLHSELNLSSLELGDSALYFCASNRRGGVTDTQYFGPGTRLTVL.

This chain connects TRBV6-6 to TRBJ2-1; D ambiguous. Trimming cost V 4 bases and J 9 bases, with 7 bases left between them. This CDR3 is built from 11 residues. Germline V gene data show CDR1 as MNHNY and CDR2 as SVGAGI (reference sequence). The CDR3 is CASSSDREQFF. In DNA, the CDR3 is TGTGCCAGCAGTTCCGACCGTGAGCAGTTCTTC.

The gene calls are TRBV6-1 and TRBJ2-5, with unresolved D. The CDR3 covers 17 residues. The germline V gene has CDR1 MNHNS and CDR2 SASEGT. Trimming cost V 0 bases and J 2 bases, with 16 bases left between them. The CDR3: CASSEATWGREQETQYF. Here the CDR3 DNA reads TGTGCCAGCAGTGAAGCCACCTGGGGTAGGGAACAAGAGACCCAGTACTTC.

In its sample, this clone was seen once. CDR3 protein: CASSYASGSGNTIYF. In DNA, the CDR3 is TGTGCCAGCAGTTACGCCAGCGGCTCTGGAAACACCATATATTTT. The J gene is TRBJ1-3, the V gene TRBV6-5; no firm D call. The CDR3 covers 15 residues. CDR1 is MNHEY and CDR2 is SVGAGI in the germline V gene. Trimming removed 2 bases at V and 0 bases at J, with 8 bases between.

The chain employs TRBV2 and TRBJ2-7; D remains unclear. This CDR3 contains 13 residues. The germline CDR1 and CDR2 sequences are SNHLY and FYNNEI. The V end was cut by 7 bases, the J end by 4 bases, with 14 bases between. CDR3 sequence: CASMVAETYEQYF. The CDR3, as DNA: TGTGCCAGCATGGTGGCAGAGACATACGAGCAGTACTTC.